This entry lists 21 T cell receptor beta chains sequenced from one sample in a study of T cell repertoires in ileal Crohn's disease. Repertoires were generated with immunoSEQ multiplex PCR, while TCRdb's copy carries only in-frame clones and drops some. The table has nearly 5,000 clones, roughly 80% seen once; the top ten hold more than 10%. The specimen sequenced was ileal tissue. The receptors come from an adult with Crohn's disease.

The chain uses TRBV2 and TRBJ2-1; 10 positions match TRBD2. In germline, CDR1 is SNHLY, CDR2 FYNNEI. The trim removed 7 bases at V and 9 bases at J, leaving 6 bases unmatched. CDR3 length: 13 residues. The CDR3 DNA is TGTGCCAGCACGGGGACTAGCGACGGTGAGCAGTTCTTC. Residues: CASTGTSDGEQFF.

This sequence joins TRBV13 and TRBJ2-1, with 8 positions matching TRBD2. The CDR3 sequence is 16 residues long. Per germline, CDR1 PRHDT and CDR2 FYEKMQ (reference sequence). V was clipped by 3 bases and J by 4 bases; unmatched bases: 8. The CDR3 reads CASSFLTGGAYNEQFF. CDR3 DNA: TGTGCCAGCAGCTTCCTTACGGGGGGGGCATACAATGAGCAGTTCTTC.

The CDR3 coding sequence is TGTGCCAGCACCCGAGGACAGGGGCGATCCTACGAGCAGTACTTC. It yields the protein CASTRGQGRSYEQYF. The genes are TRBV28 and TRBJ2-7; 9 bases line up with TRBD1. This CDR3 is built from 15 residues. Germline V CDR1 and CDR2: MDHEN, SYDVKM. V shed 7 bases and J 1 base; nucleotides not matched to a gene: 8. Full variable domain (remainder filled in from reference TRBV28 and TRBJ2-7): DVKVTQSSRYLVKRTGEKVFLECVQDMDHENMFWYRQDPGLGLRLIYFSYDVKMKEKGDIPEGYSVSREKKERFSLILESASTNQTSMYLCASTRGQGRSYEQYFGPGTRLTVT.

V and J are TRBV12-5 and TRBJ2-1; TRBD2 aligns across 7 bases. The CDR3 consists of 13 residues. J was trimmed by 9 bases and V by 1 base; bases with no gene match: 3. Germline CDR1 and CDR2: LGHNT and FRNRAP. CDR3 nucleotide sequence: TGTGCTAGTGGTTTGGCGGGCGGGGGTGAGCAGTTCTTC. It encodes CASGLAGGGEQFF.

V usage is TRBV6-1 and J usage is TRBJ1-6; unclear D gene. The CDR3 contains 13 residues. Germline CDR1 and CDR2: MNHNS and SASEGT. With 4 bases removed from V and 5 bases from J, the gap between germline ends came to 6 bases. CDR3 loop: CASSGTDNSPLHF. The CDR3 DNA sequence: TGTGCCAGCAGTGGAACTGATAATTCACCCCTCCACTTT.

The V and J genes are TRBV29-1 and TRBJ2-1, with D uncertain. Per germline, CDR1 SQVTM and CDR2 ANQGSEA. The V end lost 6 bases, the J end lost 8 bases, and 8 bases lay between the germline ends. The CDR3 spans 10 residues. In nucleotides, the CDR3 is TGCAGCGTCCTCGAGTATGAGCAGTTCTTC. It specifies CSVLEYEQFF.

The V gene is TRBV4-1, the J gene TRBJ1-1; D is perhaps TRBD1 (5 bases). CDR3 length: 15 residues. The V and J ends lost 0 bases and 4 bases respectively, with 12 bases between them. Germline assignment: CDR1 MGHRA and CDR2 YSYEKL. CDR3 sequence (DNA): TGCGCCAGCAGCCAAGATAATTCGGGGGGCACTGAAGCTTTCTTT. Translated, it gives CASSQDNSGGTEAFF.

This clone was found a few times. The V call is TRBV9, the J call TRBJ2-3; D gene uncertain. CDR1 and CDR2 from the germline V gene are SGDLS and YYNGEE. The ends were cut back, 3 bases at V and 0 bases at J, with 11 bases in the middle. This CDR3 is built from 15 residues. As DNA, the CDR3 is TGTGCCAGCAGCGAGGCCGAGAGGAGCACAGATACGCAGTATTTT. Residues: CASSEAERSTDTQYF.

The J gene is TRBJ1-5, the V gene TRBV6-1, with 9 bases identical to TRBD1. This CDR3 contains 14 residues. Germline CDR1 and CDR2: MNHNS and SASEGT. V was clipped by 1 base and J by 7 bases; unmatched bases: 2. This CDR3 is CASSEGTGEQPQHF. The CDR3 DNA is TGTGCCAGCAGTGAAGGGACAGGGGAACAGCCCCAGCATTTT.

Within the sample, this clone is large. The chain links TRBV5-4 to TRBJ1-4, with a weak D call TRBD1 (6 bases). The ends were cut back, 0 bases at V and 5 bases at J, with 14 bases in the middle. Germline V lookup: CDR1 SGHNT, CDR2 YYREEE (reference sequence). The CDR3 is 16 residues long. The CDR3 here is CASSLGNRARNEKLFF. In DNA, the CDR3 is TGTGCCAGCAGCTTGGGAAACAGGGCTAGGAATGAAAAACTGTTTTTT.

Concerning this clone: Other DNA sequences of this sample code for an identical CDR3. The chain has TRBV28 and TRBJ1-6, with D possibly being TRBD1 (5 bases). The CDR3 spans 15 residues. V lost 3 bases to trimming and J lost 13 bases, with 19 bases between them. The V gene's germline CDR1 is MDHEN and CDR2 SYDVKM. CDR3 DNA sequence: TGTGCCAGCAGTTTTGGAGGGGTCGGGATTTCCCCCCTCCACTTT. Amino acid sequence: CASSFGGVGISPLHF. The whole variable domain, filled in from reference TRBV28 and TRBJ1-6, reads DVKVTQSSRYLVKRTGEKVFLECVQDMDHENMFWYRQDPGLGLRLIYFSYDVKMKEKGDIPEGYSVSREKKERFSLILESASTNQTSMYLCASSFGGVGISPLHFGNGTRLTVT.

Relative to its sample, this clone is large. V and J are TRBV11-2 and TRBJ2-5, with D possibly TRBD2 on 5 matching bases. There are 14 residues in the CDR3. Germline-derived CDR1 and CDR2 are SGHAT and FQNNGV. The germline V and J ends were trimmed by 4 bases and 5 bases, with 14 bases remaining between them. The CDR3 here is CASSSVRTGETQYF. In nucleotides, the CDR3 is TGTGCCAGCAGCTCGGTACGGACGGGGGAGACCCAGTACTTC.

The chain is built from TRBV29-1 and TRBJ2-3; 7 nucleotides line up with TRBD1. CDR3 length: 12 amino acids. The germline CDR1 and CDR2 sequences are SQVTM and ANQGSEA. The V gene end was trimmed by 7 bases and the J gene end by 6 bases; junction bases not matched to a gene: 7. The CDR3 spells CSADEGADTQYF. CDR3 DNA: TGCAGCGCCGACGAGGGGGCGGATACGCAGTATTTT.

The chain uses TRBV6-5 and TRBJ2-2, with 10 bases that match TRBD2. Germline V gene data show CDR1 as MNHEY and CDR2 as SVGAGI. This CDR3 has 15 residues. After removal of 6 bases from V and 6 bases from J, the junction contained 7 bases not matched to a gene. This chain's CDR3 is CASSPSGGAAGELFF. The CDR3 coding sequence is TGTGCCAGCAGCCCAAGCGGGGGGGCAGCCGGGGAGCTGTTTTTT.

The chain employs TRBV9 and TRBJ2-3, with no clear D. V was shortened by 0 bases and J by 2 bases, with 10 bases between the two germline ends. Germline assignment: CDR1 SGDLS and CDR2 YYNGEE. CDR3 length: 15 amino acids. The CDR3: CASSVAERLTDTQYF. As DNA, the CDR3 is TGTGCCAGCAGCGTAGCGGAGAGGCTCACAGATACGCAGTATTTT.

The J gene is TRBJ1-1, the V gene TRBV11-2, with TRBD1 as a possible D gene (6 bases). Germline CDR1 is SGHAT and CDR2 is FQNNGV. This CDR3 has 11 amino acids. The ends were cut back, 3 bases at V and 11 bases at J, with 10 bases in the middle. CDR3 sequence: CASSLRDIAFF. Here the CDR3 DNA reads TGTGCCAGCAGCTTGAGGGACATCGCTTTCTTT.

The rearrangement joins TRBV25-1 to TRBJ2-1; TRBD2 aligns across 7 bases. J lost 0 bases, V lost 1 base, and 9 bases had no gene match. CDR1 and CDR2 (germline): MGHDK, SYGVNS. This CDR3 is built from 18 residues. CDR3 loop: CASSEFRASGSSYNEQFF. CDR3 nucleotide sequence: TGTGCCAGCAGTGAATTCCGAGCTAGCGGAAGCTCCTACAATGAGCAGTTCTTC.

The rearrangement links TRBV7-3 to TRBJ2-1; 10 bases align to TRBD2. The ends lost 4 bases at V and 9 bases at J; junction bases unmatched: 12. There are 16 residues in the CDR3. Germline V CDR1 and CDR2: SGHTA, FQGTGA. CDR3 residues: CASSWGAGGPLVEQFF. Written as DNA, the CDR3 is TGTGCCAGCAGCTGGGGAGCGGGGGGGCCTCTGGTTGAGCAGTTCTTC.

Only a few counts were recorded for this clone. This chain connects TRBV11-2 to TRBJ2-3; tentative D call: TRBD2 (6 bases). CDR3 length: 16 residues. The V gene lost 2 bases and the J gene lost 0 bases, with 12 bases spanning the gap. In germline, CDR1 is SGHAT, CDR2 FQNNGV. For the CDR3, the DNA is TGTGCCAGCAGCTTAATGAACAGCGGGAGCACAGATACGCAGTATTTT. This gives the protein CASSLMNSGSTDTQYF.

The chain is built from TRBV27 and TRBJ2-2; TRBD1 aligns across 9 bases. Germline V gene sequence: CDR1 MNHEY, CDR2 SMNVEV (reference sequence). This CDR3 contains 17 residues. J was trimmed by 7 bases and V by 2 bases; bases with no gene match: 11. DNA for the CDR3: TGTGCCAGCAGTTTACGACAGGGGGGTGTAGGGGGCGGGGAGCTGTTTTTT. The encoded protein is CASSLRQGGVGGGELFF.

The rearrangement joins TRBV11-3 to TRBJ2-1, with 8 bases lining up with TRBD2. There are 13 residues in the CDR3. Looked up from germline, CDR1 is SGHNT and CDR2 is YENEEA. Trimming removed 1 base from V and 9 bases from J; junction bases left unmatched: 2. As DNA, the CDR3 is TGTGCCAGCAGCTTAGCGGGGGGGGGTGAGCAGTTCTTC. Translated, it gives CASSLAGGGEQFF.